The 17 T cell receptor beta chains in this list originate from one sample, sequenced in a study of T-cell memory formation after mild COVID-19. From the 5' RACE reads, TCRdb called clonotypes with MiXCR, one entry per CDR3 protein. The sample carries about 57,000 distinct CDR3 sequences, 9% to 15% recorded once. Specimen: PBMCs or a T cell subset sorted from them (not recorded which). The receptors here all came from a young man who had mild COVID-19 (a few samples of this study predate the infection). Cell type and time point are not known.

This clonotype occurred many times. V usage is TRBV4-3 and J usage is TRBJ2-2; D remains ambiguous. Germline CDR1 and CDR2: LGHNA and YSLEER. The CDR3 spans 16 residues. Trimming shortened V by 1 base and J by 5 bases, and 14 bases separated the two germline ends. The CDR3 protein is CASSQGWLLFTGELFF. The CDR3 DNA reads TGCGCCAGCAGCCAAGGGTGGCTATTGTTTACCGGGGAGCTGTTTTTT.

The V and J genes are TRBV18 and TRBJ2-7; D is ambiguous. The germline V gene has CDR1 KGHSH and CDR2 LQKENI. Trimming shortened V by 3 bases and J by 1 base, and 7 bases separated the two germline ends. This CDR3 comprises 13 residues. The CDR3 DNA reads TGTGCCAGCTCACCCTATGGGTCCTACGAGCAGTACGTC. It encodes CASSPYGSYEQYV.

The rearrangement joins TRBV20-1 to TRBJ2-3, with TRBD2 matching 10 bases. The CDR3 is 14 residues long. The germline V gene has CDR1 DFQATT and CDR2 SNEGSKA (reference sequence). J was trimmed by 5 bases and V by 6 bases; bases with no gene match: 8. CDR3 amino acids: CSAPRASGGDTQYF. The CDR3 DNA sequence: TGCAGTGCCCCCCGGGCTAGCGGGGGAGATACGCAGTATTTT.

This chain's CDR3 is CATSRPFQGASHSTEAFF. CDR3 DNA: TGTGCCACCAGCAGGCCCTTCCAGGGGGCGAGTCACTCCACTGAAGCTTTCTTT. This chain uses TRBV15 with TRBJ1-1; 8 positions agree with TRBD1. The CDR3 is 18 residues long. Germline V CDR1 and CDR2: LNHNV, YYDKDF (reference sequence). The ends lost 3 bases at V and 4 bases at J; junction bases unmatched: 16.

This clonotype appeared a few times. The chain carries TRBV28 and TRBJ2-3; D gene ambiguous. Germline assignment: CDR1 MDHEN and CDR2 SYDVKM. Trimming cost V 6 bases and J 6 bases, with 19 bases left between them. The CDR3 is 15 amino acids. CDR3 DNA sequence: TGTGCCAGCAGAGAGAATGACTTAAACCGGGATACGCAGTATTTT. Its protein is CASRENDLNRDTQYF.

This clonotype was detected many times. This chain joins TRBV12-3 or TRBV12-4 and TRBJ2-2, with D possibly matching TRBD2 (6 bases). This CDR3 has 13 amino acids. V lost 9 bases, J lost 6 bases, and 14 bases lay in between. The CDR3 loop is CASRGSGAGELFF. CDR3 sequence (DNA): TGTGCCAGTAGGGGTAGCGGAGCCGGGGAGCTGTTTTTT.

This clonotype has just a few counts. The chain combines TRBV6-5 with TRBJ2-7; TRBD1 might be the D (5 bases). Trimming took 0 bases from V and 1 from J, leaving 7 bases between them. The CDR3 loop spans 14 amino acids. Germline V CDR1 and CDR2: MNHEY, SVGAGI. The CDR3 is CASSYSKGSYEQYV. The CDR3 DNA is TGTGCCAGCAGTTACTCGAAGGGGTCCTACGAGCAGTACGTC.

This clonotype has more than one count but fewer than ten. The gene calls are TRBV7-2 and TRBJ1-4; TRBD1 aligns across 7 bases. Germline trimming cut 5 bases from V and 14 bases from J; bases unmatched to any gene: 5. Germline loops: CDR1 SGHTA, CDR2 FQGNSA. The length of the CDR3 is 11 residues. CDR3 region: CASSLTGVLFF. In DNA, the CDR3 is TGTGCCAGCAGCCTCACAGGGGTTCTGTTTTTT.

Ten or more counts support this clonotype. This chain links TRBV7-2 with TRBJ2-1; D is ambiguous. In germline, CDR1 is SGHTA, CDR2 FQGNSA. Trimming took 8 bases from V and 7 from J, leaving 12 bases between them. The CDR3 is 12 amino acids. Here the CDR3 reads CASGSFGNEQFF. The CDR3 DNA sequence: TGTGCCAGCGGGTCCTTCGGGAATGAGCAGTTCTTC.

The chain recombines TRBV6-2 or TRBV6-3 with TRBJ2-3, with D unclear. The CDR3 covers 17 residues. The germline V gene has CDR1 MNHEY and CDR2 SVGEGT. V lost 7 bases and J 6 bases, leaving 26 bases between the germline ends. The CDR3 is CASMSRRRITVADTQYF. CDR3 DNA sequence: TGTGCCAGCATGTCCCGTAGAAGGATTACCGTGGCGGATACGCAGTATTTT.

This clonotype was observed a handful of times. The chain has TRBV10-2 and TRBJ2-1, with TRBD2 identical over 10 bases. This CDR3 spans 14 amino acids. Germline V gives CDR1 WSHSY, CDR2 SAAADI. Trimming removed 4 bases from V and 9 bases from J; junction bases left unmatched: 6. The CDR3: CASSVSGGASEQFF. The CDR3 DNA reads as TGCGCCAGCAGTGTAAGCGGGGGGGCTAGTGAGCAGTTCTTC.

The chain has TRBV7-2 and TRBJ2-1; unclear D gene. This CDR3 contains 13 residues. CDR1 is SGHTA, CDR2 FQGNSA, per germline. V was cut by 4 bases and J by 6 bases, with 10 bases left in between. This CDR3 is CASSSSSGNEQFF. The CDR3 region has the DNA TGTGCCAGCAGCTCTTCTTCCGGCAATGAGCAGTTCTTC.

There are many counts of this clonotype. The chain couples TRBV24-1 to TRBJ2-5, with 8 bases identical to TRBD1. This CDR3 contains 13 residues. The junction had 2 bases not matched to a gene; V was cut back by 4 bases and J by 5 bases. Germline V gene lookup returns CDR1 KGHDR and CDR2 SFDVKD. The CDR3 region is CATSENRGETQYF. CDR3 nucleotides: TGTGCCACCAGTGAGAACAGGGGGGAGACCCAGTACTTC.

V and J are TRBV4-3 and TRBJ1-1; no definite D call. V lost 0 bases, J lost 10 bases, and 12 bases lay in between. Germline values: CDR1 LGHNA, CDR2 YSLEER. The CDR3 sequence is 13 residues long. DNA of the CDR3: TGCGCCAGCAGCCAAGACAGAAATGGCGCAGCTTTCTTT. It encodes CASSQDRNGAAFF.

The rearrangement joins TRBV12-3 or TRBV12-4 to TRBJ1-1, with D perhaps TRBD1 (5 bases). Deletions cut 3 bases from V and 8 bases from J, with 13 bases between. The CDR3 has 13 amino acids. CDR3 coding DNA: TGTGCCAGCAGTTTCACGCAGGGTTCAGAAGCTTTCTTT. This gives the protein CASSFTQGSEAFF.

The J gene is TRBJ1-4, the V gene TRBV12-3 or TRBV12-4, with 8 bases matching TRBD1. This CDR3 is built from 13 residues. After removal of 5 bases from V and 8 bases from J, the junction contained 4 bases not matched to a gene. CDR3 sequence: CASSSQGAEKLFF. CDR3 DNA: TGTGCCAGCAGTAGTCAGGGGGCGGAAAAACTGTTTTTT.

This clonotype was observed a few times. The genes are TRBV6-1 and TRBJ2-3; 11 bases match TRBD2. The CDR3 length is 17 residues. Losses at the gene ends were 4 bases for V and 5 bases for J; bases not matched to a gene: 11. Per germline, CDR1 MNHNS and CDR2 SASEGT. CDR3 nucleotides: TGTGCCAGCAGTGGCCGTTTGACTAGCGGGGAATTAGATACGCAGTATTTT. It specifies CASSGRLTSGELDTQYF.